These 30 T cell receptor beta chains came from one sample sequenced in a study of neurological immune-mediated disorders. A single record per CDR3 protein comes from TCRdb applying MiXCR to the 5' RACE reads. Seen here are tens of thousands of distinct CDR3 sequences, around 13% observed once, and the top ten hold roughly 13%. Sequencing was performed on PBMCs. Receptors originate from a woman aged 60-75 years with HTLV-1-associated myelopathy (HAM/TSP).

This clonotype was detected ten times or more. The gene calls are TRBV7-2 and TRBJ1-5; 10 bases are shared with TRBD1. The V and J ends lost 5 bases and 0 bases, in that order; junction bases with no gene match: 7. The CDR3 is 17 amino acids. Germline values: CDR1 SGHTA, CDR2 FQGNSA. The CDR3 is CASSQRTGGSSNQPQHF. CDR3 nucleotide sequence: TGTGCCAGCAGCCAGAGGACAGGGGGGAGTAGCAATCAGCCCCAGCATTTT.

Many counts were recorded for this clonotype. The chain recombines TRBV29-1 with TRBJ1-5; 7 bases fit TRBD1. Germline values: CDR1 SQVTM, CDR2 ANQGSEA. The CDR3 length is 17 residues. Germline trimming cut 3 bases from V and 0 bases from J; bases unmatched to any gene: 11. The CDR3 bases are TGCAGCGTTGAGACGGGACAGAAATCTATTAGCAATCAGCCCCAGCATTTT. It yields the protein CSVETGQKSISNQPQHF.

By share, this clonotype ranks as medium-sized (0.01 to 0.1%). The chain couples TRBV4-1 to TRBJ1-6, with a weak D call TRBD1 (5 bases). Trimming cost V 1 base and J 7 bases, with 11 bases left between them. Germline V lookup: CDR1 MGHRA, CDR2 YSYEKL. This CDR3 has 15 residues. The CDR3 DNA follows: TGCGCCAGCAGCCAAGTGAAGGAGGGGAATTCACCCCTCCACTTT. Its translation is CASSQVKEGNSPLHF.

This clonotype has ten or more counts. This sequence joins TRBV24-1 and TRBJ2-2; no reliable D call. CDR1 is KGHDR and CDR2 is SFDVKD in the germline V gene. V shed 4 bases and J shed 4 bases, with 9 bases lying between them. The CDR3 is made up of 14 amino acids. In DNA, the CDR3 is TGTGCCACCAGTGAGAGCCCTTCCACCGGGGAGCTGTTTTTT. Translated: CATSESPSTGELFF.

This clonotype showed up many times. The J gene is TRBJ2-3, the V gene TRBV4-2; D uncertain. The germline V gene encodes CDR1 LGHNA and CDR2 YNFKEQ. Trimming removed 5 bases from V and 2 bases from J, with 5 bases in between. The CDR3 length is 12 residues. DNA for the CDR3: TGTGCCAGCAGCAAGACCACAGATACGCAGTATTTT. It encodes CASSKTTDTQYF.

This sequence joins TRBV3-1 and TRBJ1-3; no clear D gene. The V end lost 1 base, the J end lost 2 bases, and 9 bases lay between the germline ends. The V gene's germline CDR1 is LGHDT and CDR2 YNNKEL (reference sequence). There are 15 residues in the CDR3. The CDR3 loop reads CASSQGYFTGNTIYF. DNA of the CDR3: TGTGCCAGCAGCCAAGGGTACTTCACTGGAAACACCATATATTTT.

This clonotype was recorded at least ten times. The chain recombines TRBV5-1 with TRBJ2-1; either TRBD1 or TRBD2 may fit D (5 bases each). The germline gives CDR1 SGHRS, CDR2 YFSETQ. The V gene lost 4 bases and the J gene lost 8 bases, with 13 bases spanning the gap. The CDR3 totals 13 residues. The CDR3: CASSRDRRDEQFF. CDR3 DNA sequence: TGCGCCAGCAGCCGGGACCGTCGGGATGAGCAGTTCTTC.

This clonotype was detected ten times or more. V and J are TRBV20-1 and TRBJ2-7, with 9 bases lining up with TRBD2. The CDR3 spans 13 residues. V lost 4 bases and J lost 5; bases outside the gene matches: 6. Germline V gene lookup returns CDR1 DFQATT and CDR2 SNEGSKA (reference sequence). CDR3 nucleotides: TGCAGTGCTACGGCGGGAGGGCCCCACGAGCAGTACTTC. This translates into CSATAGGPHEQYF.

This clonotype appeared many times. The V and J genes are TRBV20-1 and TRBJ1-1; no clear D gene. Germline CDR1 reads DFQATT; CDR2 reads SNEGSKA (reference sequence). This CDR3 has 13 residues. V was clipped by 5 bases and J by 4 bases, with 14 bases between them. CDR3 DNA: TGCAGTGCTCTACATACCGGCACCACTGAAGCTTTCTTT. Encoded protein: CSALHTGTTEAFF.

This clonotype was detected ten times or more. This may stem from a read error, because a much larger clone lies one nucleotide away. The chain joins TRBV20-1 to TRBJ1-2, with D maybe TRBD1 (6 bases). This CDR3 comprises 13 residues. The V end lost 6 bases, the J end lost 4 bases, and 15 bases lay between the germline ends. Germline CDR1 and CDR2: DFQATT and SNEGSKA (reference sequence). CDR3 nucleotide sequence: TGCAGTGCCGGGGGGCGCAGGGGCTATGGCTACACCTTC. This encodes CSAGGRRGYGYTF.

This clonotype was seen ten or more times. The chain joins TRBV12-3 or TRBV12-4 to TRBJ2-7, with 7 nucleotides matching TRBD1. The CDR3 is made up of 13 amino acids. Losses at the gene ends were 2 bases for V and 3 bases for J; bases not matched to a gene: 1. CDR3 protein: CASSLRDSYEQYF. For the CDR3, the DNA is TGTGCCAGCAGTTTAAGGGACAGCTACGAGCAGTACTTC.

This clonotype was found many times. This CDR3 reads CASSLAPGGALNGYTF. In DNA, the CDR3 is TGTGCCAGCAGCTTAGCCCCGGGGGGCGCGTTGAATGGCTACACCTTC. This chain joins TRBV7-2 and TRBJ1-2, with D possibly being TRBD1 (6 bases). The CDR3 sequence is 16 residues long. Trimming pared 0 bases from V and 6 bases from J, leaving 17 bases between. The germline V gene has CDR1 SGHTA and CDR2 FQGNSA.

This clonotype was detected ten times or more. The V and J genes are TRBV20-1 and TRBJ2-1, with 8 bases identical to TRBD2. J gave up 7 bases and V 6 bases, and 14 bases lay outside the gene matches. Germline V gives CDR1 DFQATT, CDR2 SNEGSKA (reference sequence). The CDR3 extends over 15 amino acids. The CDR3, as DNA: TGCAGTGCAAAGGCCGGGACTAGGGCGGTGAATGAGCAGTTCTTC. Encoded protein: CSAKAGTRAVNEQFF.

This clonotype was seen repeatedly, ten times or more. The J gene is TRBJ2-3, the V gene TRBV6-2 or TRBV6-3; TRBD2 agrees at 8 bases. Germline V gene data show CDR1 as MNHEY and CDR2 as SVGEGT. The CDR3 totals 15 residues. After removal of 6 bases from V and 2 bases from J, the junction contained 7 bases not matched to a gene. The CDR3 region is CASSRTSPNTDTQYF. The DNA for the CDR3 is TGTGCCAGCAGCAGGACTAGCCCTAACACAGATACGCAGTATTTT.

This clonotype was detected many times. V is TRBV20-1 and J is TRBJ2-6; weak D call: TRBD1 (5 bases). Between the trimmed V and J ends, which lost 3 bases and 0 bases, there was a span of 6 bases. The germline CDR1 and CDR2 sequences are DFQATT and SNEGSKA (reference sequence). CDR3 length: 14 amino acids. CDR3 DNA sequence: TGCAGTGCTAGGGACAACTCTGGGGCCAACGTCCTGACTTTC. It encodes CSARDNSGANVLTF.

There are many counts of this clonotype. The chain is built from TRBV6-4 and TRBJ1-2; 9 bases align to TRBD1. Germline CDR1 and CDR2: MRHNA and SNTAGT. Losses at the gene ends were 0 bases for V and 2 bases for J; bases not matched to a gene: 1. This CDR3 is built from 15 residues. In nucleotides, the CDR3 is TGTGCCAGCAGTGACTCCGGGACAGGGAACTATGGCTACACCTTC. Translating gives CASSDSGTGNYGYTF.

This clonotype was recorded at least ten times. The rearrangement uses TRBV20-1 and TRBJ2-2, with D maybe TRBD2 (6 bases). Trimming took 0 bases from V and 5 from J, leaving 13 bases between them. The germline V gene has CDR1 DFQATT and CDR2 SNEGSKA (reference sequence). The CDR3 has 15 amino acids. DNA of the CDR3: TGCAGTGCTAGAGATCGGGGGAAGTGGACCGGGGAGCTGTTTTTT. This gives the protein CSARDRGKWTGELFF.

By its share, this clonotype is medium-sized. CDR3 in amino acids: CSARDGLAGSTDTQYF. CDR3 bases: TGCAGTGCTAGAGATGGACTAGCGGGTTCCACAGATACGCAGTATTTT. The V call is TRBV20-1, the J call TRBJ2-3; TRBD2 agrees at 11 bases. The CDR3 loop spans 16 amino acids. V dropped 0 bases and J dropped 2; count of bases not matched to a gene: 4. CDR1 DFQATT and CDR2 SNEGSKA come from the germline V gene (reference sequence).

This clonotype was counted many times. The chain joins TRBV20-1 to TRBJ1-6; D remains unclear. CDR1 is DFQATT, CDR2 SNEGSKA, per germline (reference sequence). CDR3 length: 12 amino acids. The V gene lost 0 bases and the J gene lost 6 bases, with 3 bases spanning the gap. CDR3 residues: CSARELNSPLHF. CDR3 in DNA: TGCAGTGCTAGAGAACTTAATTCACCCCTCCACTTT.

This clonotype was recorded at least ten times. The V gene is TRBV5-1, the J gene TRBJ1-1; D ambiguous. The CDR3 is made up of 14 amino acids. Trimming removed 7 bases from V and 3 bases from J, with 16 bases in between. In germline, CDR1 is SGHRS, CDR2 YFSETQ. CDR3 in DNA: TGCGCCAGCCGGACCTGGGAGGAGGACACTGAAGCTTTCTTT. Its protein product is CASRTWEEDTEAFF.

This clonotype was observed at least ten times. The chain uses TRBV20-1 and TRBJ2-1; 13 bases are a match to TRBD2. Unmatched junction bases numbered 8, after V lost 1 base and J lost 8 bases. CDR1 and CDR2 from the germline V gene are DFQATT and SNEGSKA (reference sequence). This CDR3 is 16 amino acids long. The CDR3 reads CSARGPGLAGVDEQFF. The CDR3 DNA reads TGCAGTGCTAGAGGCCCCGGACTAGCGGGAGTCGATGAGCAGTTCTTC.

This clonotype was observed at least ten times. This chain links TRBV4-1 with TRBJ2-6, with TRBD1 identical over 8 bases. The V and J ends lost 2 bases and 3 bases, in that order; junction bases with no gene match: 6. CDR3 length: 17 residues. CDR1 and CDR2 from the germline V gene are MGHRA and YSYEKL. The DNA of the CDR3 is TGCGCCAGCAGCCAACAGGGGGCAGGCGGTGGGGCCAACGTCCTGACTTTC. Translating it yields CASSQQGAGGGANVLTF.

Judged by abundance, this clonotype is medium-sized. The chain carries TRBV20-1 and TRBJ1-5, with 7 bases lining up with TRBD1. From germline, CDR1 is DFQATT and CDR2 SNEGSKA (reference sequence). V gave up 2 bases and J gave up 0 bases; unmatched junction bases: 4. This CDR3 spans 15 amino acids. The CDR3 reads CSARWDSHSNQPQHF. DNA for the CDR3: TGCAGTGCTAGATGGGACAGCCATAGCAATCAGCCCCAGCATTTT.

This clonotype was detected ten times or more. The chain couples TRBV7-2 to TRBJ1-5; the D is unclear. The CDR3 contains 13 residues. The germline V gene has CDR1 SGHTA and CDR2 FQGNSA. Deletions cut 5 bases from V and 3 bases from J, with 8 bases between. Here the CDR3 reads CASSRTDNQPQHF. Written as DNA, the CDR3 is TGTGCCAGCAGCCGGACCGACAATCAGCCCCAGCATTTT.

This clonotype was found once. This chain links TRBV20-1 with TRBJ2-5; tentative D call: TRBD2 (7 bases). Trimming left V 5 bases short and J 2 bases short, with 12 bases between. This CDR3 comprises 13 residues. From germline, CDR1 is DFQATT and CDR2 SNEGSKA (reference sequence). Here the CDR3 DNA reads TGCAGTGCTTGGGGGGGGCAGCAAGAGACCCAGTACTTC. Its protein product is CSAWGGQQETQYF.

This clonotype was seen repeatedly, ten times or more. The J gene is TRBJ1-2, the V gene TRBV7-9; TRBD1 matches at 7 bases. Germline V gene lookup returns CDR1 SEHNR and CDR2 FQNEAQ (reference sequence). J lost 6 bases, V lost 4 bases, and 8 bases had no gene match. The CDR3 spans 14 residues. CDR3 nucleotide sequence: TGTGCCAGCAGCTGGGGACAGAGCGGTAATGGCTACACCTTC. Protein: CASSWGQSGNGYTF.

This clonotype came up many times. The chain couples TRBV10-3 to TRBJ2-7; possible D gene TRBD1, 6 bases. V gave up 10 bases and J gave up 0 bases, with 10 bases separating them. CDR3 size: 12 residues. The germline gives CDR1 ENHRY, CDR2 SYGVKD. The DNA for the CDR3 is TGTGCCACCAAGACAGGCTCCTACGAGCAGTACTTC. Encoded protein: CATKTGSYEQYF.

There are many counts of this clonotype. The CDR3 DNA sequence: TGTGCCAGCAGCTTGGGGGTTAGCAATCAGCCCCAGCATTTT. Translating it yields CASSLGVSNQPQHF. The rearrangement uses TRBV7-9 and TRBJ1-5; D is possibly TRBD1 (5 bases). V lost 3 bases and J lost 0, with 6 bases in between. CDR1 and CDR2 from the germline V gene are SEHNR and FQNEAQ (reference sequence). The CDR3 is 14 amino acids.

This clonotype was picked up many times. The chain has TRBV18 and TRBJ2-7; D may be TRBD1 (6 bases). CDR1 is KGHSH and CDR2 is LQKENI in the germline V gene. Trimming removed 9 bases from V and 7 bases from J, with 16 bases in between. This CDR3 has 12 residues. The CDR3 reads CASSRSGEEQYF. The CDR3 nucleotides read TGTGCCAGTTCCCGGTCAGGGGAGGAGCAGTACTTC.

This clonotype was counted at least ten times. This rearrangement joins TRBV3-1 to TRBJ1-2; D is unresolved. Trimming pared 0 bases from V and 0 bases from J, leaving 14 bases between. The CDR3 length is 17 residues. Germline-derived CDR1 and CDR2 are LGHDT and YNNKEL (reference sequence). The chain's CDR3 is CASSQELVTGANYGYTF. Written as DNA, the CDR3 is TGTGCCAGCAGCCAAGAGCTCGTGACGGGAGCTAACTATGGCTACACCTTC.